The 18 T cell receptor beta chains presented below share a single source sample, sequenced in a study of blood T cell repertoires in COVID-19. The data were produced by immunoSEQ multiplex PCR, yet TCRdb's version contains in-frame clones alone and is incomplete. Of some 180,000 clones listed, roughly 83% are singletons. The specimen sequenced was peripheral blood. The origin of the receptors is a woman between 35 and 50 years old with COVID-19, enrolled during active disease.

The V call is TRBV5-6, the J call TRBJ1-2, with 8 bases fitting TRBD1. This CDR3 comprises 11 residues. Germline V gene lookup returns CDR1 SGHDT and CDR2 YYEEEE. J lost 8 bases, V lost 4 bases, and 1 base had no gene match. The CDR3 bases are TGTGCCAGCAGCCGGGACAGGGGCTACACCTTC. It specifies CASSRDRGYTF.

This clone was seen a single time. The gene calls are TRBV6-5 and TRBJ1-5; TRBD1 matches at 9 bases. The germline V gene has CDR1 MNHEY and CDR2 SVGAGI. The CDR3 contains 16 residues. Trimming removed 4 bases from V and 0 bases from J; junction bases left unmatched: 4. CDR3 bases: TGTGCCAGCAGTTCCGGACAGGGGTCTAGCAATCAGCCCCAGCATTTT. The encoded protein is CASSSGQGSSNQPQHF.

At least ten counts were recorded for this clone. The rearrangement uses TRBV18 and TRBJ1-1, with a possible D match to TRBD1 (5 bases). The CDR3 is made up of 16 amino acids. Germline CDR1 reads KGHSH; CDR2 reads LQKENI. Trimming removed 3 bases from V and 1 base from J, with 15 bases in between. CDR3 region: CASSPHALTENTEAFF. DNA for the CDR3: TGTGCCAGCTCACCCCATGCCTTGACAGAGAACACTGAAGCTTTCTTT. The full variable domain, in which reference TRBV18 and TRBJ1-1 provide the parts outside the CDR3, is NAGVMQNPRHLVRRRGQEARLRCSPMKGHSHVYWYRQLPEEGLKFMVYLQKENIIDESGMPKERFSAEFPKEGPSILRIQQVVRGDSAAYFCASSPHALTENTEAFFGQGTRLTVV.

This rearrangement joins TRBV7-8 to TRBJ2-7, with TRBD2 matching 8 bases. This CDR3 has 15 residues. The junction had 8 bases not matched to a gene; V was cut back by 4 bases and J by 3 bases. Germline assignment: CDR1 SGHVS and CDR2 FQNEAQ. The CDR3 here is CASSYRTSRHYEQYF. Here the CDR3 DNA reads TGTGCCAGCAGCTATCGGACTAGCAGACACTACGAGCAGTACTTC. Together with reference TRBV7-8 and TRBJ2-7, the CDR3 gives the full variable domain: GAGVSQSPRYKVAKRGQDVALRCDPISGHVSLFWYQQALGQGPEFLTYFQNEAQLDKSGLPSDRFFAERPEGSVSTLKIQRTQQEDSAVYLCASSYRTSRHYEQYFGPGTRLTVT.

V usage is TRBV5-4 and J usage is TRBJ1-2; 7 bases map to TRBD1. Germline V gives CDR1 SGHNT, CDR2 YYREEE (reference sequence). Unmatched junction bases numbered 5, after V lost 0 bases and J lost 3 bases. This CDR3 is built from 15 residues. The CDR3 spells CASSLGDRADYGYTF. DNA of the CDR3: TGTGCCAGCAGCTTGGGCGACAGGGCGGACTATGGCTACACCTTC.

J is TRBJ2-3 and V is TRBV6-6, with 7 positions matching TRBD1. The CDR3 runs 13 residues. The V and J ends lost 10 bases and 3 bases, in that order; junction bases with no gene match: 7. Germline CDR1 and CDR2: MNHNY and SVGAGI (reference sequence). The CDR3: CAIRDRRTDTQYF. For the CDR3, the DNA is TGTGCCATCCGGGACAGACGAACAGATACGCAGTATTTT.

This clone appeared a few times. J is TRBJ1-2 and V is TRBV6-5; the D gene is possibly TRBD1 (5 bases). The germline V gene has CDR1 MNHEY and CDR2 SVGAGI. The germline V and J ends were trimmed by 7 bases and 5 bases, with 14 bases remaining between them. This CDR3 region has 13 residues. In DNA form, the CDR3 reads TGTGCCAGCACCCCCGGGACTGGTTATGGCTACACCTTC. This sequence encodes CASTPGTGYGYTF.

The genes are TRBV21-1 and TRBJ2-7; the D call of TRBD2 is as the table states it, not checked on the DNA. TRBV21-1 is listed as a pseudogene. This CDR3 is built from 14 residues. The CDR3 nucleotides are TGTGCCAGCAGCAAAGCGGCGGGGGTCGGCGAGCAGTACTTC. This codes for CASSKAAGVGEQYF.

This chain links TRBV7-6 with TRBJ1-5; D possibly corresponds to TRBD1 (5 bases). Trimming shortened V by 5 bases and J by 4 bases, and 9 bases separated the two germline ends. There are 13 residues in the CDR3. Germline V CDR1 and CDR2: SGHVS, FNYEAQ. The CDR3 nucleotides are TGTGCCAGCAGCCAGGGTGTTAATCAGCCCCAGCATTTT. Its translation: CASSQGVNQPQHF.

The chain has TRBV28 and TRBJ2-3; 16 bases match TRBD2. Germline V CDR1 and CDR2: MDHEN, SYDVKM. There are 17 residues in the CDR3. J was trimmed by 9 bases and V by 1 base; bases with no gene match: 7. The CDR3 here is CASSLSTGLAGGRTQYF. DNA for the CDR3: TGTGCCAGCAGTTTATCGACGGGACTAGCGGGAGGGAGGACGCAGTATTTT.

The chain has TRBV6-2 or TRBV6-3 and TRBJ2-7; 7 bases align to TRBD2. The V gene end was trimmed by 2 bases and the J gene end by 1 base; junction bases not matched to a gene: 2. Germline loops: CDR1 MNHEY, CDR2 SVGEGT. This CDR3 contains 14 residues. CDR3 nucleotides: TGTGCCAGCAGTTACATGCGGGGGTCCTACGAGCAGTACTTC. Protein: CASSYMRGSYEQYF.

This chain connects TRBV30 to TRBJ2-7; 9 bases align to TRBD1. Germline trimming cut 6 bases from V and 7 bases from J; bases unmatched to any gene: 10. The CDR3 runs to 13 residues. In germline, CDR1 is GTSNPN, CDR2 SVGIG (reference sequence). The CDR3: CACTGTGMREQYF. The CDR3, as DNA: TGTGCCTGCACCGGGACAGGGATGCGGGAGCAGTACTTC. Supplemented by reference TRBV30 and TRBJ2-7, the full variable domain reads SQTIHQWPATLVQPVGSPLSLECTVEGTSNPNLYWYRQAAGRGLQLLFYSVGIGQISSEVPQNLSASRPQDRQFILSSKKLLLSDSGFYLCACTGTGMREQYFGPGTRLTVT.

This clone was found a few times. This sequence joins TRBV2 and TRBJ2-2, with 10 positions matching TRBD2. Trimming at V came to 5 bases and at J to 5 bases, leaving 8 bases not matched to a gene. Germline CDR1 and CDR2: SNHLY and FYNNEI. The CDR3 runs to 16 residues. CDR3 sequence reads: CASSTKRGGPTGELFF. The CDR3 nucleotides are TGTGCCAGCAGTACCAAGCGGGGGGGCCCAACCGGGGAGCTGTTTTTT.

The chain combines TRBV6-5 with TRBJ2-2; a possible D gene is TRBD1 (5 bases). The CDR3 extends over 15 amino acids. Germline V lookup: CDR1 MNHEY, CDR2 SVGAGI. With 9 bases removed from V and 4 bases from J, the gap between germline ends came to 18 bases. CDR3 region: CASKLDSLSTGELFF. The CDR3, as DNA: TGTGCCAGTAAGCTTGACAGCCTGTCCACCGGGGAGCTGTTTTTT.

This chain links TRBV6-4 with TRBJ1-2; D is perhaps TRBD1 (6 bases). With 7 bases removed from V and 4 bases from J, the gap between germline ends came to 16 bases. Germline V gene data show CDR1 as MRHNA and CDR2 as SNTAGT. The CDR3 totals 14 residues. CDR3 sequence: CASTREGGFYGYTF. CDR3 in DNA: TGTGCCAGCACCCGGGAGGGGGGTTTCTATGGCTACACCTTC.

This clone was seen only once. The chain recombines TRBV9 with TRBJ1-3; unclear D gene. With 2 bases removed from V and 9 bases from J, the gap between germline ends came to 12 bases. CDR3 length: 13 amino acids. Germline V gene sequence: CDR1 SGDLS, CDR2 YYNGEE. Here the CDR3 reads CASSVVGSGTIYF. CDR3 in DNA: TGTGCCAGCAGCGTGGTCGGGTCGGGCACCATATATTTT.

The chain combines TRBV7-9 with TRBJ2-5; 9 nucleotides align to TRBD1. CDR3 length: 14 residues. The V gene's germline CDR1 is SEHNR and CDR2 FQNEAQ (reference sequence). V lost 5 bases, J lost 4 bases, and 5 bases stayed unmatched. The CDR3 DNA follows: TGTGCCAGCAGCGTGGGACAGGGCGGAGAGACCCAGTACTTC. It is translated as CASSVGQGGETQYF.

The J gene is TRBJ2-1, the V gene TRBV7-9, with TRBD2 matching 9 bases. The germline CDR1 and CDR2 sequences are SEHNR and FQNEAQ (reference sequence). The length of the CDR3 is 15 residues. V lost 1 base, J lost 5 bases, and 3 bases stayed unmatched. CDR3: CASSLGASGDNEQFF. The CDR3 nucleotides are TGTGCCAGCAGCTTAGGTGCTAGCGGGGACAATGAGCAGTTCTTC.